One TCR beta chain is described in this entry. No antigen is known for it. The CDR3 length is 13 residues. The germline V gene encodes CDR1 SGHAT and CDR2 FQNNGV. Trimming removed 5 bases at V and 7 bases at J, with 14 bases between. The data stem from a study of cytomegalovirus exposure and HLA in healthy donors. Study-level points and caveats: A later analysis found common viral pathogens apparently linked to several of the most significant clusters. Earlier analysis yielded a pattern in which most TCR beta V segments were productive about 90% or about 30% of the time. As a later analysis revealed, most CMV-associated TCR beta chains appeared HLA-restricted.

The PCR employed 60 Vbeta primers together with 13 Jbeta primers. Produced via immunoSEQ multiplex PCR; TCRdb's table is partial and in-frame only. The repertoire holds some 270,000 clones, with about four fifths as singletons. The TCR was taken from a girl aged 2 to 9 in good health and CMV-seronegative. The gene calls are TRBV11-2 and TRBJ1-2; D uncertain. Sequences were obtained from PBMCs. Written as DNA, the CDR3 is TGTGCCAGCAGCCCGTTCGGGAATCGTGGCTACACCTTC. This encodes CASSPFGNRGYTF.